These T cell receptor beta chains were read from a single sample in a study of CD8 T cells in Susac syndrome. TCRdb ran MiXCR on the immunoSEQ multiplex PCR reads and lists one entry per CDR3 protein. Of about 120,000 distinct CDR3 sequences in the sample, 92% were seen once. Sequencing was done on a sample of CD8+ T cells from PBMCs. Receptor source: a human donor in good health. The CDR3 runs from the conserved cysteine through the conserved F or W.

V gene: TRBV10-3; CDR3 length: 12; CDR3 protein: CAISVMGYEQYF
V gene: TRBV30; CDR3 length: 14; CDR3 protein: CAWSVGVPGNTIYF
V gene: TRBV7-2; CDR3 length: 14; CDR3 protein: CASSLAGAANEQFF
V gene: TRBV4-1; CDR3 length: 17; CDR3 protein: CASSQLDMGLPRTEAFF
V gene: TRBV4-3; CDR3 length: 13; CDR3 protein: CASSQGVGGTQYF
V gene: TRBV5-1; CDR3 length: 16; CDR3 protein: CASSPAPGQQTDTQYF
V gene: TRBV2; CDR3 length: 14; CDR3 protein: CASSTGTYSYEQYF
V gene: TRBV20-1; CDR3 length: 11; CDR3 protein: CSFERQLEAFF
V gene: TRBV25-1; CDR3 length: 15; CDR3 protein: CASNPGGGPTHEQFF
V gene: TRBV25-1; CDR3 length: 15; CDR3 protein: CASSDTRGQNEKLFF
V gene: TRBV27; CDR3 length: 15; CDR3 protein: CASRSDRGFGNTIYF
V gene: TRBV20-1; CDR3 length: 16; CDR3 protein: CSARGAGSSYNSPLHF
V gene: TRBV9; CDR3 length: 16; CDR3 protein: CASNKRAGSSYNEQFF
V gene: TRBV28; CDR3 length: 17; CDR3 protein: CASTPPRTGISYNEQFF
V gene: TRBV4-3; CDR3 length: 19; CDR3 protein: CASSQERGHAGAAYNEQFF
V gene: TRBV20-1; CDR3 length: 15; CDR3 protein: CSARDARAVQETQYF
V gene: TRBV20-1; CDR3 length: 12; CDR3 protein: CSASPGNQPQHF
V gene: TRBV2; CDR3 length: 13; CDR3 protein: CASSWGGVTEAFF
V gene: TRBV27; CDR3 length: 18; CDR3 protein: CASSADLDRDIFYNEQFF
V gene: TRBV6-1; CDR3 length: 15; CDR3 protein: CASSRTGANTGELFF
V gene: TRBV4-2; CDR3 length: 15; CDR3 protein: CASSQELRRAYEQYF
V gene: TRBV7-8; CDR3 length: 14; CDR3 protein: CASSHSQLGFEQYF
V gene: TRBV20-1; CDR3 length: 12; CDR3 protein: CSASREETPLHF
V gene: TRBV6-2/TRBV6-3; CDR3 length: 15; CDR3 protein: CASSEDRGMGTEAFF
V gene: TRBV7-3; CDR3 length: 15; CDR3 protein: CASSLTGTSSNEQFF
V gene: TRBV12-5; CDR3 length: 14; CDR3 protein: CASGFGSGNQPQHF
V gene: TRBV9; CDR3 length: 14; CDR3 protein: CASNSLGMARELFF
V gene: TRBV7-2; CDR3 length: 12; CDR3 protein: CASRSGANVLTF
V gene: TRBV10-3; CDR3 length: 17; CDR3 protein: CAISETGTSGIADTQYF
V gene: TRBV20-1; CDR3 length: 14; CDR3 protein: CSARKGPGYQPQHF
V gene: TRBV6-6; CDR3 length: 15; CDR3 protein: CASSRAGGGVYEQYF
V gene: TRBV3-1; CDR3 length: 17; CDR3 protein: CASSLQGGGTGDQPQHF
V gene: TRBV13; CDR3 length: 12; CDR3 protein: CASSLGGSIQYF
V gene: TRBV9; CDR3 length: 14; CDR3 protein: CASSVGPIDYEQYF
V gene: TRBV9; CDR3 length: 13; CDR3 protein: CASSVGDPAEAFF
V gene: TRBV25-1; CDR3 length: 16; CDR3 protein: CASRDASPTEHEKLFF
V gene: TRBV6-5; CDR3 length: 15; CDR3 protein: CASTRGGIRNTEAFF
V gene: TRBV6-5; CDR3 length: 15; CDR3 protein: CASTSGTSGRDTQYF
V gene: TRBV7-9; CDR3 length: 13; CDR3 protein: CASSQAEAGELFF
V gene: TRBV28; CDR3 length: 17; CDR3 protein: CASSSRQELINTDTQYF
V gene: TRBV6-2/TRBV6-3; CDR3 length: 16; CDR3 protein: CASSYTSGRNTGELFF
V gene: TRBV7-3; CDR3 length: 14; CDR3 protein: CASSPGGTSYEQYF